Listed here are 26 T cell receptor beta chains from one sample, sequenced in a study of blood T cells in healthy people across ages. A second about 7 to 12 cycle PCR used barcoded and J-beta primers. TCRdb passed the 5' RACE reads through MiXCR, listing each CDR3 protein once. The table shows around 580,000 distinct CDR3 sequences, with around 50% occurring only once. Sequencing input: blood. The origin of the receptors is an elderly man in good health.

This clonotype showed up many times. This sequence joins TRBV29-1 and TRBJ2-3, with TRBD2 matching 7 bases. CDR1 and CDR2 from the germline V gene are SQVTM and ANQGSEA. The junction had 5 bases not matched to a gene; V was cut back by 7 bases and J by 1 base. The CDR3 has 13 amino acids. Here the CDR3 DNA reads TGCAGCGCTGTAGCGGGTCGCACAGATACGCAGTATTTT. Translating gives CSAVAGRTDTQYF.

This clonotype was observed many times. The V call is TRBV6-5, the J call TRBJ1-2; D gene ambiguous. The germline V and J ends were trimmed by 5 bases and 8 bases, with 15 bases remaining between them. Per germline, CDR1 MNHEY and CDR2 SVGAGI. The CDR3 is made up of 13 amino acids. For the CDR3, the DNA is TGTGCCAGCAGTCTGCCGGGCGCGAAGGGCTACACCTTC. Translated: CASSLPGAKGYTF.

This clonotype was recorded only once. The V call is TRBV5-4, the J call TRBJ2-3; 9 bases are shared with TRBD1. Germline values: CDR1 SGHNT, CDR2 YYREEE (reference sequence). The CDR3 is made up of 15 amino acids. With V trimmed by 5 bases and J by 4 bases, 8 bases remained unmatched. The CDR3 region is CASRHGGQGADTQYF. CDR3 sequence (DNA): TGTGCCAGCAGACACGGGGGACAGGGCGCAGATACGCAGTATTTT.

On this clonotype: Being one base from a much bigger clone, this may be a read error. The V and J genes are TRBV6-5 and TRBJ2-5; perhaps D is TRBD1 or TRBD2 (5 bases each). The germline V gene has CDR1 MNHEY and CDR2 SVGAGI. This CDR3 is 15 amino acids long. As DNA, the CDR3 is TGTGCCGGCAGTTTGTCCGGGACCAGTACAATTGAGCAGTACTTC. Protein product: CAGSLSGTSTIEQYF.

The chain recombines TRBV11-3 with TRBJ2-1; 8 bases agree with TRBD1. CDR3 size: 14 residues. V lost 1 base to trimming and J lost 9 bases; unmatched junction nucleotides: 5. Germline V gene sequence: CDR1 SGHNT, CDR2 YENEEA. In DNA, the CDR3 is TGTGCCAGCAGCTTAGGGTCAGGGGGCCGTGAGCAGTTCTTC. Translating it yields CASSLGSGGREQFF.

The chain recombines TRBV20-1 with TRBJ2-3; tentative D call: TRBD2 (5 bases). Trimming removed 6 bases from V and 3 bases from J, with 16 bases in between. From germline, CDR1 is DFQATT and CDR2 SNEGSKA (reference sequence). The CDR3 loop spans 14 amino acids. CDR3 amino acids: CSAVASLGTDTQYF. CDR3 DNA: TGCAGTGCAGTGGCTAGCTTGGGTACAGATACGCAGTATTTT.

V usage is TRBV5-1 and J usage is TRBJ2-3, with D unresolved. The length of the CDR3 is 14 residues. Per germline, CDR1 SGHRS and CDR2 YFSETQ. V lost 4 bases, J lost 5 bases, and 14 bases lay in between. In DNA form, the CDR3 reads TGCGCCAGCAGCACCGACCCCAATGGAGATACGCAGTATTTT. It yields the protein CASSTDPNGDTQYF.

The chain recombines TRBV7-2 with TRBJ1-2; D unresolved. This CDR3 is built from 16 residues. Per the germline V gene, CDR1 is SGHTA and CDR2 is FQGNSA. V was trimmed by 2 bases and J by 7 bases, leaving 20 bases between them. The CDR3 loop reads CTSSLNPSAGRGGYTF. The DNA of the CDR3 is TGTACCAGCAGCTTAAATCCTTCGGCAGGCCGGGGTGGCTACACCTTC. The full variable domain, completed using reference TRBV7-2 and TRBJ1-2, is GAGVSQSPSNKVTEKGKDVELRCDPISGHTALYWYRQSLGQGLEFLIYFQGNSAPDKSGLPSDRFSAERTGGSVSTLTIQRTQQEDSAVYLCTSSLNPSAGRGGYTFGSGTRLTVV.

The chain links TRBV7-2 to TRBJ2-3; TRBD1 is a possible D gene (5 bases). CDR1 and CDR2 from the germline V gene are SGHTA and FQGNSA. The CDR3 loop spans 13 amino acids. V was clipped by 5 bases and J by 7 bases, with 13 bases between them. The CDR3 DNA reads as TGTGCCAGCAGCCGAACGACAGTGAATACGCAGTATTTT. It is translated as CASSRTTVNTQYF. The full variable domain, with the rest looked up from reference TRBV7-2 and TRBJ2-3, is GAGVSQSPSNKVTEKGKDVELRCDPISGHTALYWYRQSLGQGLEFLIYFQGNSAPDKSGLPSDRFSAERTGGSVSTLTIQRTQQEDSAVYLCASSRTTVNTQYFGPGTRLTVL.

V and J are TRBV2 and TRBJ2-5; D call uncertain. Germline values: CDR1 SNHLY, CDR2 FYNNEI. The CDR3 totals 15 residues. Trimming took off 2 bases at V and 4 bases at J, with 14 bases between the two ends. Written as DNA, the CDR3 is TGTGCCAGCAGTGAACTGCATGGGGTCCGAGAGACCCAGTACTTC. Amino acid sequence: CASSELHGVRETQYF.

This clonotype has a handful of counts. The V and J genes are TRBV6-2 or TRBV6-3 and TRBJ1-5; D not resolved. Germline CDR1 MNHEY, CDR2 SVGEGT. The CDR3 runs to 16 residues. The V end was cut by 2 bases, the J end by 5 bases, with 16 bases between. This CDR3 is CASSYPPRAGHQPQHF. Here the CDR3 DNA reads TGTGCCAGCAGTTACCCTCCAAGGGCTGGTCATCAGCCCCAGCATTTT.

This clonotype was seen more than once but under ten times. A much larger clone is a single base away; this may be a read error. J is TRBJ2-7 and V is TRBV27; D assignment may be TRBD1 or TRBD2 (5 bases each). Between the trimmed V and J ends, which lost 5 bases and 6 bases, there was a span of 17 bases. The CDR3 contains 14 residues. CDR1 is MNHEY, CDR2 SMNVEV, per germline (reference sequence). In nucleotides, the CDR3 is TGTGCCAGCAGTGTATGGGGAACGAGGGGCGAGCAGTACTTC. As protein: CASSVWGTRGEQYF.

This sequence joins TRBV4-2 and TRBJ2-5; D gene ambiguous. CDR3 length equals 13 residues. Trimming took off 4 bases at V and 4 bases at J, with 10 bases between the two ends. In germline, CDR1 is LGHNA, CDR2 YNFKEQ. The CDR3 here is CASSPRWGETQYF. As DNA, the CDR3 is TGTGCCAGCAGCCCCAGATGGGGAGAGACCCAGTACTTC.

This clonotype was counted ten times or more. The chain is built from TRBV7-2 and TRBJ1-2; tentatively, D is TRBD1 (5 bases). Trimming pared 0 bases from V and 8 bases from J, leaving 10 bases between. Germline loops: CDR1 SGHTA, CDR2 FQGNSA. The CDR3 covers 13 residues. In DNA, the CDR3 is TGTGCCAGCAGCTTAGCAGGATCAGGGGGCTACACCTTC. Translating it yields CASSLAGSGGYTF. The full variable domain, with the rest looked up from reference TRBV7-2 and TRBJ1-2, is GAGVSQSPSNKVTEKGKDVELRCDPISGHTALYWYRQSLGQGLEFLIYFQGNSAPDKSGLPSDRFSAERTGGSVSTLTIQRTQQEDSAVYLCASSLAGSGGYTFGSGTRLTVV.

This sequence joins TRBV20-1 and TRBJ1-5; TRBD1 matches at 7 bases. This CDR3 is 14 amino acids long. V lost 6 bases to trimming and J lost 2 bases; unmatched junction nucleotides: 7. Germline CDR1 and CDR2: DFQATT and SNEGSKA (reference sequence). CDR3 sequence reads: CSAVRQGGNQPQHF. The DNA for the CDR3 is TGCAGTGCCGTTCGACAGGGTGGCAATCAGCCCCAGCATTTT.

The rearrangement joins TRBV29-1 to TRBJ2-1, with D tentatively TRBD1 (7 bases). Matching the DNA end better, TRBJ2-7 makes the J call doubtful. Germline CDR1 is SQVTM and CDR2 is ANQGSEA. The CDR3 has 14 residues. The CDR3 DNA sequence: TGCAGCGTTGGGACAGGAGGGTTCTACAATGAGCAGTACTTC. Translated: CSVGTGGFYNEQYF.

Concerning this clonotype itself: One end of the junction varies from germline; a read error may be responsible. The V gene is TRBV7-7, the J gene TRBJ2-5, with D perhaps assigned TRBD1 or TRBD2 (6 bases each). This CDR3 spans 15 amino acids. The germline V gene encodes CDR1 SSHAT and CDR2 FNYEAQ (reference sequence). CDR3 residues: CASSLVHRRGETQYF. For the CDR3, the DNA is TGTGCTAGCAGCTTAGTGCACAGGAGGGGGGAGACCCAGTACTTC.

This clonotype was detected only a few times. V usage is TRBV7-2 and J usage is TRBJ1-2; 7 bases match TRBD1. The CDR3 has 15 residues. Germline values: CDR1 SGHTA, CDR2 FQGNSA. J gave up 4 bases and V 6 bases, and 11 bases lay outside the gene matches. The CDR3 DNA sequence: TGTGCCAGCAGTCCAGAGTACAGGGGAGGCTATGGCTACACCTTC. Its protein product is CASSPEYRGGYGYTF.

This clonotype has more than one count but fewer than ten. At one end the junction does not follow the germline gene, possibly because of a read error. The chain combines TRBV6-6 with TRBJ2-3; D tentatively fits TRBD1 or TRBD2 (6 bases each). This CDR3 region has 15 residues. CDR1 and CDR2 (germline): MNHNY, SVGAGI (reference sequence). The CDR3 spells CACSDRGRETDTQYF. For the CDR3, the DNA is TGTGCCTGCAGTGACCGGGGGCGGGAAACAGATACGCAGTATTTT.

The chain joins TRBV6-1 to TRBJ2-5; 13 bases are shared with TRBD2. V dropped 6 bases and J dropped 11; count of bases not matched to a gene: 27. There are 20 residues in the CDR3. Germline V lookup: CDR1 MNHNS, CDR2 SASEGT. In DNA, the CDR3 is TGTGCCAGCAGCTCCAAATCCGGGACTAGCGGGATACATTGGCGGAATGAGCAGTACTTC. It specifies CASSSKSGTSGIHWRNEQYF.

The chain uses TRBV4-2 and TRBJ2-1; D is perhaps TRBD1 (5 bases). Trimming took 0 bases from V and 5 from J, leaving 17 bases between them. Germline CDR1 LGHNA, CDR2 YNFKEQ. The CDR3 sequence is 17 residues long. Here the CDR3 reads CASSQDQRGFLNNEQFF. The CDR3 region has the DNA TGTGCCAGCAGCCAAGATCAAAGGGGATTCCTAAACAATGAGCAGTTCTTC.

This clonotype was observed a few times. V gene TRBV6-5 combines with J gene TRBJ2-5, with TRBD2 matching over 12 bases. Germline V gene data show CDR1 as MNHEY and CDR2 as SVGAGI. After removal of 2 bases from V and 7 bases from J, the junction contained 8 bases not matched to a gene. This CDR3 spans 16 amino acids. The CDR3 coding sequence is TGTGCCAGCAGTTACGGGCTAGCGGGAGGGCCGCGGACCCAGTACTTC. This sequence encodes CASSYGLAGGPRTQYF.

This clonotype showed up many times. V is TRBV6-5 and J is TRBJ2-5; 7 bases map to TRBD2. Germline V gives CDR1 MNHEY, CDR2 SVGAGI. The CDR3 extends over 17 amino acids. V dropped 1 base and J dropped 0; count of bases not matched to a gene: 8. Written as DNA, the CDR3 is TGTGCCAGCAGTTACTTAGGGGAGGGAGTAGACCAAGAGACCCAGTACTTC. Protein sequence: CASSYLGEGVDQETQYF.

This clonotype has more than one count but fewer than ten. This sequence joins TRBV12-3 or TRBV12-4 and TRBJ1-4; D is unresolved. The CDR3 sequence is 14 residues long. V lost 6 bases to trimming and J lost 5 bases, with 13 bases between them. The CDR3 sequence is CASSKAQPNEKLFF. The CDR3 DNA follows: TGTGCCAGCAGCAAGGCACAGCCGAATGAAAAACTGTTTTTT.

The CDR3, as DNA: TGTGCCAGCAGCCCCCTTCGGACAGGTGGTGGCTACACCTTC. Translating gives CASSPLRTGGGYTF. V gene TRBV7-8 combines with J gene TRBJ1-2; 7 bases match TRBD1. V trimming: 5 bases; J trimming: 7 bases; junction bases outside the gene matches: 10. CDR3 length equals 14 residues. Per the germline V gene, CDR1 is SGHVS and CDR2 is FQNEAQ.

On this clonotype: One end of the junction does not line up with germline, which may come from a read error. The rearrangement uses TRBV5-1 and TRBJ2-5; D unclear. The last part of the DNA fits TRBJ2-7 better; the J call may be wrong. Germline V lookup: CDR1 SGHRS, CDR2 YFSETQ. This CDR3 is built from 14 residues. CDR3 sequence: CASSLEAASHEQYF. The CDR3 DNA reads TGCGCCAGCAGCTTGGAGGCAGCCTCCCACGAGCAGTACTTC.